The clone carrying this TCR beta chain was found a few times. Its antigen is unidentified. This specimen comes from a study of blood T cells in healthy people across ages. Study findings and constraints: The study regarded diversity estimates from one million T cells as underestimates.

Isolated per sample were at least 7 million PBMCs. Sample-barcoded 5' priming and a J-beta primer mix drove a second PCR of about 7 to 12 cycles. TCRdb used MiXCR to reprocess the 5' RACE reads, holding one entry per CDR3 protein. The table has roughly 560,000 distinct CDR3 sequences, nearly 25% seen once. This same sample was also taken into another study, of T cells of mothers and their children. Per that paper: Nine systemically healthy Caucasian donors: three mothers, six children.

The sequencing input was blood. This receptor was identified in a boy younger than 18 in good health.

This chain's CDR3 is CASSLESQPQETQYF. The CDR3 coding sequence is TGTGCCAGCAGCTTAGAGTCGCAGCCCCAAGAGACCCAGTACTTC. The chain joins TRBV7-6 to TRBJ2-5; D is undetermined. From germline, CDR1 is SGHVS and CDR2 FNYEAQ. CDR3 length: 15 amino acids. V was clipped by 1 base and J by 1 base, with 10 bases between them. The whole variable domain, remainder taken from reference TRBV7-6 and TRBJ2-5, is GAGVSQSPRYKVTKRGQDVALRCDPISGHVSLYWYRQALGQGPEFLTYFNYEAQQDKSGLPNDRFSAERPEGSISTLTIQRTEQRDSAMYRCASSLESQPQETQYFGPGTRLLVL.